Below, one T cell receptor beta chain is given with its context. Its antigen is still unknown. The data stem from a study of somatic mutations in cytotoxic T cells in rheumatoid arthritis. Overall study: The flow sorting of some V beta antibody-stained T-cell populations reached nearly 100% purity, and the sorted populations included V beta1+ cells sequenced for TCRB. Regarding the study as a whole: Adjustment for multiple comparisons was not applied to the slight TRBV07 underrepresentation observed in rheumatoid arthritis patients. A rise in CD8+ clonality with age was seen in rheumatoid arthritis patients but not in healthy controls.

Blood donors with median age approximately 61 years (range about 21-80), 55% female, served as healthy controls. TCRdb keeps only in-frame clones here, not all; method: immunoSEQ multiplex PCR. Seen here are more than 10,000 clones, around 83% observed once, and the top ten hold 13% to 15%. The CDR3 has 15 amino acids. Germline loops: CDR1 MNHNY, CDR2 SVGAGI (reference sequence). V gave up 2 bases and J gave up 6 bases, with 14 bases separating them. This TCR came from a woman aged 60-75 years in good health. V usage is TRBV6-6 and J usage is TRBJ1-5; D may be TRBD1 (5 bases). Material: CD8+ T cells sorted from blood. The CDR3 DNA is TGTGCCAGCAGTTACGGGCAGGGTTTCCGTCAGCCCCAGCATTTT. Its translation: CASSYGQGFRQPQHF.